These 24 T cell receptor beta chains were sequenced from one sample in a study of OX40 agonist ivuxolimab in advanced cancers. Only in-frame clones appear in the TCRdb table, and some are missing; sequencing was by immunoSEQ multiplex PCR. Of 80,000 or so clones listed, about nine tenths are singletons. The source material was CD4+ or CD8+ T cells sorted from blood, sampled in a trial of the OX40 agonist ivuxolimab. These receptors all come from an adult with an advanced solid tumor such as melanoma, head and neck, liver or kidney cancer.

A few counts support this clone. This chain joins TRBV12-5 and TRBJ2-1; TRBD2 matches at 8 bases. CDR3 length equals 17 residues. Germline-derived CDR1 and CDR2 are LGHNT and FRNRAP. The junction had 11 bases not matched to a gene; V was cut back by 5 bases and J by 2 bases. Written as DNA, the CDR3 is TGTGCTAGTGGTGAACCCTTTTTCGGGAGGGCCTACAATGAGCAGTTCTTC. This translates into CASGEPFFGRAYNEQFF. Full variable domain (rest looked up from reference TRBV12-5 and TRBJ2-1): DARVTQTPRHKVTEMGQEVTMRCQPILGHNTVFWYRQTMMQGLELLAYFRNRAPLDDSGMPKDRFSAEMPDATLATLKIQPSEPRDSAVYFCASGEPFFGRAYNEQFFGPGTRLTVL.

The V call is TRBV19, the J call TRBJ1-1, with 7 bases identical to TRBD1. CDR3 length: 14 residues. V was pared by 0 bases and J by 9 bases, with 7 bases of the junction left unmatched. Germline values: CDR1 LNHDA, CDR2 SQIVND (reference sequence). The CDR3 spells CASSIEGPGGKAFF. CDR3 sequence (DNA): TGTGCCAGTAGTATAGAGGGACCAGGGGGGAAAGCTTTCTTT.

The chain combines TRBV5-1 with TRBJ2-6, with no clear D. Trimming stripped 4 bases from V and 2 bases from J, with 22 bases between. There are 19 residues in the CDR3. The germline V gene has CDR1 SGHRS and CDR2 YFSETQ. The CDR3 DNA follows: TGCGCCAGCAGCCAACGGGTGGGCAGTAGCCAACCTGGGGCCAACGTCCTGACTTTC. It encodes CASSQRVGSSQPGANVLTF.

This chain joins TRBV28 and TRBJ1-1; D might be TRBD1 (6 bases). Per the germline V gene, CDR1 is MDHEN and CDR2 is SYDVKM. There are 13 residues in the CDR3. V was cut by 9 bases and J by 1 base, with 12 bases left in between. The CDR3 reads CASEGVPNTEAFF. CDR3 DNA: TGTGCCAGTGAGGGGGTCCCGAACACTGAAGCTTTCTTT.

The chain combines TRBV5-4 with TRBJ2-3; 9 bases are shared with TRBD2. CDR1 and CDR2 from the germline V gene are SGHNT and YYREEE (reference sequence). V gave up 1 base and J gave up 0 bases; unmatched junction bases: 3. The CDR3 is 16 residues long. This chain's CDR3 is CASSLFLAGSTDTQYF. The CDR3, as DNA: TGTGCCAGCAGCTTGTTTCTAGCGGGAAGCACAGATACGCAGTATTTT.

The V call is TRBV2, the J call TRBJ2-3; no definite D call. The CDR3 contains 11 residues. Germline assignment: CDR1 SNHLY and CDR2 FYNNEI. The V end lost 6 bases, the J end lost 6 bases, and 7 bases lay between the germline ends. This chain's CDR3 is CASRSTDTQYF. DNA for the CDR3: TGTGCCAGCAGGTCCACGGATACGCAGTATTTT.

The chain links TRBV7-2 to TRBJ2-3; 8 bases line up with TRBD2. The CDR3 is 14 amino acids. Germline values: CDR1 SGHTA, CDR2 FQGNSA. V lost 1 base and J lost 6; bases outside the gene matches: 3. The CDR3 loop is CASSLVAGGDTQYF. As DNA, the CDR3 is TGTGCCAGCAGCTTAGTGGCGGGGGGCGATACGCAGTATTTT.

This rearrangement joins TRBV7-8 to TRBJ1-5; D is perhaps TRBD1 (5 bases). CDR3 length equals 17 residues. V was cut by 1 base and J by 3 bases, with 16 bases left in between. From germline, CDR1 is SGHVS and CDR2 FQNEAQ. CDR3 sequence: CASSLGAPRELNQPQHF. The CDR3 DNA reads as TGTGCCAGCAGCTTAGGAGCTCCCAGGGAACTCAATCAGCCCCAGCATTTT.

This clone was counted a single time. The DNA of the CDR3 is TGTGCCAGCAGCCCCACAGGGAACACCGGGGAGCTGTTTTTT. It translates to CASSPTGNTGELFF. V is TRBV7-2 and J is TRBJ2-2; D may be TRBD1 (5 bases). V was trimmed by 5 bases and J by 1 base, leaving 8 bases between them. The CDR3 extends over 14 amino acids. Germline V CDR1 and CDR2: SGHTA, FQGNSA.

The chain couples TRBV7-2 to TRBJ2-7; D is unresolved. Germline V gives CDR1 SGHTA, CDR2 FQGNSA. The V and J ends lost 5 bases and 0 bases respectively, with 17 bases between them. This CDR3 is 16 amino acids long. CDR3 sequence: CASSPNQRRSSYEQYF. In DNA form, the CDR3 reads TGTGCCAGCAGCCCCAACCAGCGACGGAGCTCCTACGAGCAGTACTTC.

This clone was found once. The rearrangement links TRBV28 to TRBJ1-2; unclear D gene. The CDR3 has 13 residues. In germline, CDR1 is MDHEN, CDR2 SYDVKM. Trimming took off 10 bases at V and 4 bases at J, with 16 bases between the two ends. The CDR3 reads CAILTYPSYGYTF. The CDR3 DNA reads TGTGCCATCCTGACCTATCCTAGCTATGGCTACACCTTC.

This clone was seen once. This chain's CDR3 is CASSRGHSNTEAFF. In nucleotides, the CDR3 is TGTGCCAGCAGCCGGGGACACTCGAACACTGAAGCTTTCTTT. This sequence joins TRBV7-2 and TRBJ1-1, with a weak D call TRBD1 (6 bases). The CDR3 runs 14 residues. The germline V gene has CDR1 SGHTA and CDR2 FQGNSA. The V end lost 5 bases, the J end lost 1 base, and 11 bases lay between the germline ends.

The rearrangement links TRBV6-1 to TRBJ2-7; the match to TRBD2 covers 8 bases. Germline V gene lookup returns CDR1 MNHNS and CDR2 SASEGT. CDR3 length: 13 amino acids. V dropped 8 bases and J dropped 1; count of bases not matched to a gene: 4. The CDR3 here is CASPGTSSYEQYF. CDR3 in DNA: TGTGCCAGCCCCGGGACTAGTTCCTACGAGCAGTACTTC.

The chain uses TRBV28 and TRBJ1-6; D is uncertain. V was pared by 7 bases and J by 8 bases, with 9 bases between. CDR1 MDHEN and CDR2 SYDVKM come from the germline V gene. This CDR3 spans 12 amino acids. The CDR3 loop is CASKGGDSPLHF. The CDR3 bases are TGTGCCAGCAAGGGCGGAGATTCACCCCTCCACTTT.

This chain links TRBV6-1 with TRBJ2-1; unclear D gene. Trimming pared 7 bases from V and 10 bases from J, leaving 20 bases between. Per germline, CDR1 MNHNS and CDR2 SASEGT. This CDR3 comprises 14 residues. The CDR3 region has the DNA TGTGCCAGCACCCACGGTGGCATCCGAGGAGAGCAGTTCTTC. It encodes CASTHGGIRGEQFF.

In DNA form, the CDR3 reads TGTGCCAGCAGCTTAGCGTCGGCAGGGGGGTATCAGCCCCAGCATTTT. This translates into CASSLASAGGYQPQHF. The chain recombines TRBV7-8 with TRBJ1-5; 7 nucleotides agree with TRBD1. The V segment lost 0 bases and the J segment 5 bases; nucleotides outside the gene matches: 7. This CDR3 is built from 16 residues. Germline lookup yields CDR1 SGHVS and CDR2 FQNEAQ. Together with reference TRBV7-8 and TRBJ1-5, the CDR3 gives the full variable domain: GAGVSQSPRYKVAKRGQDVALRCDPISGHVSLFWYQQALGQGPEFLTYFQNEAQLDKSGLPSDRFFAERPEGSVSTLKIQRTQQEDSAVYLCASSLASAGGYQPQHFGDGTRLSIL.

The chain recombines TRBV19 with TRBJ1-5, with D hard to call. Germline CDR1 and CDR2: LNHDA and SQIVND (reference sequence). V dropped 9 bases and J dropped 2 bases, with 11 bases sitting between them. The CDR3 has 13 amino acids. The CDR3 region is CASELDGNQPQHF. CDR3 coding DNA: TGTGCCAGCGAATTGGACGGCAATCAGCCCCAGCATTTT.

This clone was picked up one time. The chain couples TRBV2 to TRBJ2-1, with a weak D call TRBD2 (5 bases). V was pared by 7 bases and J by 6 bases, with 13 bases between. The CDR3 consists of 13 residues. The germline V gene encodes CDR1 SNHLY and CDR2 FYNNEI. CDR3 in amino acids: CASNEGRTNEQFF. CDR3 coding DNA: TGTGCCAGCAACGAAGGGAGAACCAATGAGCAGTTCTTC.

The rearrangement links TRBV5-4 to TRBJ2-7, with a tentative D call TRBD1 (6 bases). Looked up from germline, CDR1 is SGHNT and CDR2 is YYREEE (reference sequence). Trimming stripped 1 base from V and 4 bases from J, with 12 bases between. The CDR3 totals 14 residues. The CDR3 bases are TGTGCCAGCAGCTTGCAGGGGATTTCGTACGAGCAGTACTTC. Protein product: CASSLQGISYEQYF. Complete variable domain (other parts from reference TRBV5-4 and TRBJ2-7): ETGVTQSPTHLIKTRGQQVTLRCSSQSGHNTVSWYQQALGQGPQFIFQYYREEENGRGNFPPRFSGLQFPNYSSELNVNALELDDSALYLCASSLQGISYEQYFGPGTRLTVT.

The gene calls are TRBV5-1 and TRBJ2-7, with D unresolved. Germline V gives CDR1 SGHRS, CDR2 YFSETQ. The germline V and J ends were trimmed by 4 bases and 0 bases, with 17 bases remaining between them. The CDR3 covers 16 residues. Here the CDR3 DNA reads TGCGCCAGCAGCCCTGACCCGACCGTGAGCTCCTACGAGCAGTACTTC. This gives the protein CASSPDPTVSSYEQYF.

This chain links TRBV28 with TRBJ1-6; D is unresolved. Between the trimmed V and J ends, which lost 5 bases and 7 bases, there was a span of 15 bases. The CDR3 consists of 15 residues. In germline, CDR1 is MDHEN, CDR2 SYDVKM. CDR3 loop: CASSAPGSDNSPLHF. CDR3 nucleotides: TGTGCCAGCAGTGCCCCCGGGTCGGACAATTCACCCCTCCACTTT.

The chain is built from TRBV6-5 and TRBJ2-2; 7 bases match TRBD2. The V segment lost 1 base and the J segment 4 bases; nucleotides outside the gene matches: 6. This CDR3 is built from 16 residues. Germline CDR1 is MNHEY and CDR2 is SVGAGI. The CDR3 here is CASSYWGGSGTGELFF. CDR3 DNA sequence: TGTGCCAGCAGTTACTGGGGGGGGTCAGGCACCGGGGAGCTGTTTTTT.

The CDR3 spells CASSPGGETQYF. In nucleotides, the CDR3 is TGTGCCAGCAGTCCCGGGGGCGAGACCCAGTACTTC. The rearrangement joins TRBV27 to TRBJ2-5, with D perhaps given as TRBD1 or TRBD2 (6 bases each). CDR1 is MNHEY, CDR2 SMNVEV, per germline (reference sequence). This CDR3 region has 12 residues. V was shortened by 5 bases and J by 5 bases, with 9 bases between the two germline ends.

The chain employs TRBV2 and TRBJ2-7; 8 positions agree with TRBD1. CDR3 length equals 12 residues. V shed 6 bases, J shed 6 bases, and the junction held 4 bases outside the gene matches. Looked up from germline, CDR1 is SNHLY and CDR2 is FYNNEI. CDR3 bases: TGTGCCAGCAGCCTCGACAGGGGCGAGCAGTACTTC. The encoded protein is CASSLDRGEQYF.